This T cell receptor (beta chain) is drawn from a study of beta chain features in type 1 diabetes. Reverse transcribing all isolated RNA meant expressed TCRB transcripts were sequenced. The method was immunoSEQ multiplex PCR; TCRdb's version includes in-frame clones alone and lacks a portion of them. Of around 300,000 clones in the sample, 8% were seen once. V lost 7 bases to trimming and J lost 4 bases; unmatched junction nucleotides: 9. This CDR3 spans 15 amino acids. The germline V gene has CDR1 SGHAT and CDR2 FQNNGV. The V gene is TRBV11-2, the J gene TRBJ2-1, with 8 bases fitting TRBD1. The source is a woman aged 18-30 years in good health. What was sequenced was central memory CD4+ T cells from blood. The CDR3 DNA is TGTGCCAGCACCCCCGGTACAGGGGGATACAATGAGCAGTTCTTC. Its protein product is CASTPGTGGYNEQFF.